This T cell receptor (beta chain) is drawn from a study of shared clonotypes between healthy human individuals. At the level of the study: The study used three CD4 naive, three CD4 memory, two CD8 naive and one CD8 memory plate per donor.

This CDR3 contains 13 residues. V was trimmed by 5 bases and J by 9 bases, leaving 15 bases between them. The germline gives CDR1 MNHEY, CDR2 SMNVEV (reference sequence). Caucasian adults living in Nashville, Tennessee, provided all samples. Per the authors' pipeline: Junction-only immunoSEQ sequences carried no quality scores, so filtering differed. Sequenced by immunoSEQ multiplex PCR; TCRdb stores in-frame clones only, minus some. The DNA gave D and trimming, while V, J and clone size come from that table. The repertoire has under 650,000 clones, about 96% of them found once; the top ten carry about 0.054%. Study observations and caveats: There were few donors, and this limited the genetic and exposure-history diversity represented.

Concerning this clone: Its antigen is undetermined.

Sequences were obtained from naive CD4+ T cells sorted from blood. Subset reported: CD45RA+ positively selected. The sequence was collected from a woman in her thirties in good health. The chain recombines TRBV27 with TRBJ2-3; no definite D call. CDR3 in DNA: TGTGCCAGCAGTCCTCCCACCGTTCGCACGCAGTATTTT. Translating gives CASSPPTVRTQYF.